This T cell receptor beta chain was found in a study of T-cell memory formation after mild COVID-19. Study at large: Across donors, TCR clusters were largely donor specific. Overall study findings and caveats: Among clones peaking at day 37 in the second wave, SARS-CoV-2 specificity remained unconfirmed. Researchers found some responding clones in pre-infection memory, a sign that cross-reactive memory joined.

Constant-segment primers were used for 5'RACE, and the resulting TCR alpha and TCR beta cDNA libraries carried sample barcodes and UMIs. TCRdb reprocessed the 5' RACE reads via MiXCR and lists one record per CDR3 protein. The sample lists hundreds of thousands of distinct CDR3 sequences, about 16% occurring once. Turning to this clonotype: As yet, its antigen is unknown.

Trimming left V 11 bases short and J 2 bases short, with 15 bases between. The CDR3 has 13 residues. Germline V lookup: CDR1 ENHRY, CDR2 SYGVKD. The TCR originated in a man between 18 and 29 years old who had mild COVID-19 (a few samples of this study predate the infection). Cell type and time point are not known. Sequencing was performed on PBMCs or a T cell subset sorted from them (not recorded which). V and J are TRBV10-3 and TRBJ1-1; D is possibly TRBD1 (6 bases). CDR3 in DNA: TGTGCCGTGACGACAGGACTCAACACTGAAGCTTTCTTT. It specifies CAVTTGLNTEAFF.